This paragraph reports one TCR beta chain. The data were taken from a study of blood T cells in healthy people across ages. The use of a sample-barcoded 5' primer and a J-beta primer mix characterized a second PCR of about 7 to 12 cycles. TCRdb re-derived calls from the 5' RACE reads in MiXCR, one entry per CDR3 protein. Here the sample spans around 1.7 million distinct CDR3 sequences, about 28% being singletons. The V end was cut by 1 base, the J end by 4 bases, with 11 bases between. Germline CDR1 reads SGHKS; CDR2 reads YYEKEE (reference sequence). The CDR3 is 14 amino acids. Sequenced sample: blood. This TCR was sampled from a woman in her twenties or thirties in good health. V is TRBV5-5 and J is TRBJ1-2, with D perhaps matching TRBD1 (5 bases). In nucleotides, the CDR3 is TGTGCCAGCAGCTTGTGGTATAGGGGCTATGGCTACACCTTC. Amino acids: CASSLWYRGYGYTF.